This T cell receptor beta chain was profiled in a study of post-analysis software for immune sequencing data. As for the study in general: As for disease course, relapsing-remitting, secondary progressive and progressive-relapsing multiple sclerosis were all included. Findings and caveats of the study: For normalized Chao1 diversity, multiple sclerosis patients scored significantly lower than controls did. In patients, TRBV5-6, TRBV5-1 and TRBV20-1 belonged to five TRBV segments found more frequently than in controls.

Unique molecular identifiers had been added to the TCR beta cDNA libraries. The authors obtained roughly 0.5 million cDNA molecules from around 1 to 9.1 million T cells. From the PCR reads, TCRdb called clonotypes with MiXCR, one entry per CDR3 protein. The sample includes some 890,000 distinct CDR3 sequences, 53% of them seen just once. With respect to this clonotype: Its antigen is not identified.

V gave up 8 bases and J gave up 2 bases, with 10 bases separating them. Germline CDR1 SEHNR, CDR2 FQNEAQ (reference sequence). The CDR3 has 12 residues. The chain employs TRBV7-9 and TRBJ2-7, with D possibly being TRBD1 (5 bases). Sequencing was performed on blood. The sequence came from a girl aged 10 to 17 with multiple sclerosis. CDR3 nucleotide sequence: TGTGCCAGCGGGGCAGGGACCTACGAGCAGTACTTC. Protein sequence: CASGAGTYEQYF.